This passage covers 13 T cell receptor beta chains from one sample sequenced in a study of untreated major depressive disorder. Sequencing used immunoSEQ multiplex PCR; TCRdb keeps in-frame clones, though not all of them. The table lists about 21,000 clones, about nine tenths of them singletons. The sequencing input was CD4+ T cells from PBMCs. These TCRs come from a woman in her thirties or forties in good health.

CDR3 sequence: CASSPVAGANEKLFF. The DNA for the CDR3 is TGCGCCAGCAGCCCCGTGGCAGGGGCTAATGAAAAACTGTTTTTT. The V gene is TRBV5-1, the J gene TRBJ1-4, with a weak D call TRBD1 (6 bases). Germline CDR1 is SGHRS and CDR2 is YFSETQ. Between the trimmed V and J ends, which lost 4 bases and 3 bases, there was a span of 13 bases. The CDR3 has 15 residues. Using reference TRBV5-1 and TRBJ1-4 for the parts outside the CDR3, the full variable domain is KAGVTQTPRYLIKTRGQQVTLSCSPISGHRSVSWYQQTPGQGLQFLFEYFSETQRNKGNFPGRFSGRQFSNSRSEMNVSTLELGDSALYLCASSPVAGANEKLFFGSGTQLSVL.

This rearrangement joins TRBV5-1 to TRBJ1-1; D ambiguous. CDR1 is SGHRS and CDR2 is YFSETQ in the germline V gene. This CDR3 has 13 amino acids. Deletions cut 4 bases from V and 5 bases from J, with 12 bases between. The CDR3 reads CASSPGPGTEAFF. The CDR3 DNA follows: TGCGCCAGCAGCCCGGGCCCCGGGACTGAAGCTTTCTTT.

This chain joins TRBV27 and TRBJ2-7, with 9 nucleotides matching TRBD2. The trim removed 6 bases at V and 0 bases at J, leaving 3 bases unmatched. The CDR3 length is 14 residues. Germline V gives CDR1 MNHEY, CDR2 SMNVEV (reference sequence). CDR3 DNA sequence: TGTGCCAGCAGGACTAGCGGAGCCTCCTACGAGCAGTACTTC. It is translated as CASRTSGASYEQYF.

This clone was detected only once. The V call is TRBV11-3, the J call TRBJ2-1; D might be TRBD1 (5 bases). V was shortened by 5 bases and J by 9 bases, with 14 bases between the two germline ends. The CDR3 totals 13 residues. Germline CDR1 SGHNT, CDR2 YENEEA. CDR3 loop: CASSAQGLSEQFF. The DNA for the CDR3 is TGTGCCAGCAGCGCCCAGGGCTTGTCTGAGCAGTTCTTC.

The genes are TRBV6-5 and TRBJ1-1, with 8 bases fitting TRBD1. V shed 2 bases, J shed 4 bases, and the junction held 3 bases outside the gene matches. The CDR3 has 14 residues. Per germline, CDR1 MNHEY and CDR2 SVGAGI. CDR3: CASSYKGQVTEAFF. The DNA for the CDR3 is TGTGCCAGCAGTTACAAGGGACAGGTCACTGAAGCTTTCTTT.

The chain has TRBV27 and TRBJ2-4, with D unclear. This CDR3 is built from 13 residues. V lost 4 bases and J lost 6, with 10 bases in between. Germline V lookup: CDR1 MNHEY, CDR2 SMNVEV (reference sequence). The CDR3 spells CASSSQMRNIQYF. The CDR3, as DNA: TGTGCCAGCAGTTCCCAGATGCGAAACATTCAGTACTTC.

The gene calls are TRBV18 and TRBJ1-2; no reliable D call. Germline V gives CDR1 KGHSH, CDR2 LQKENI. This CDR3 spans 12 amino acids. The ends were cut back, 1 base at V and 6 bases at J, with 6 bases in the middle. The CDR3 DNA sequence: TGTGCCAGCTCACCACGGGCGGATGGCTACACCTTC. It specifies CASSPRADGYTF. The whole variable domain, remainder taken from reference TRBV18 and TRBJ1-2, is NAGVMQNPRHLVRRRGQEARLRCSPMKGHSHVYWYRQLPEEGLKFMVYLQKENIIDESGMPKERFSAEFPKEGPSILRIQQVVRGDSAAYFCASSPRADGYTFGSGTRLTVV.

The chain is built from TRBV7-3 and TRBJ2-1; 8 nucleotides agree with TRBD1. This CDR3 is built from 15 residues. V shed 5 bases and J 4 bases; nucleotides not matched to a gene: 7. Germline-derived CDR1 and CDR2 are SGHTA and FQGTGA. CDR3 coding DNA: TGTGCCAGCAGCAAACAGGGGGATCAATACAATGAGCAGTTCTTC. This gives the protein CASSKQGDQYNEQFF. The full variable domain, in which reference TRBV7-3 and TRBJ2-1 provide the parts outside the CDR3, is GAGVSQTPSNKVTEKGKYVELRCDPISGHTALYWYRQSLGQGPEFLIYFQGTGAADDSGLPNDRFFAVRPEGSVSTLKIQRTERGDSAVYLCASSKQGDQYNEQFFGPGTRLTVL.

This clone was seen once. The chain employs TRBV6-5 and TRBJ1-2, with 7 bases identical to TRBD1. CDR1 and CDR2 (germline): MNHEY, SVGAGI. The CDR3 consists of 13 residues. V gave up 5 bases and J gave up 8 bases; unmatched junction bases: 8. CDR3 DNA: TGTGCCAGCAGTCAGGGACAGTCGGGAGGCTACACCTTC. Encoded protein: CASSQGQSGGYTF.

The CDR3 sequence: CASSPSLTRDEQFF. The CDR3 DNA is TGTGCCAGCTCTCCGAGTCTCACGCGGGATGAGCAGTTCTTC. The V gene is TRBV18, the J gene TRBJ2-1; TRBD2 is a possible D gene (5 bases). Germline CDR1 KGHSH, CDR2 LQKENI. The CDR3 spans 14 residues. The ends were cut back, 6 bases at V and 8 bases at J, with 17 bases in the middle.

The chain uses TRBV6-6 and TRBJ1-2; weak D call: TRBD1 (6 bases). The CDR3 sequence is 12 residues long. V lost 8 bases, J lost 4 bases, and 11 bases lay in between. CDR1 MNHNY and CDR2 SVGAGI come from the germline V gene (reference sequence). CDR3 DNA: TGTGCCAGCTCTGCAGGGGCCTATGGCTACACCTTC. Residues: CASSAGAYGYTF.

This clone was recorded a few times. J is TRBJ1-2 and V is TRBV5-5; D uncertain. Germline V gives CDR1 SGHKS, CDR2 YYEKEE (reference sequence). The CDR3 loop spans 15 amino acids. V lost 1 base to trimming and J lost 5 bases, with 15 bases between them. CDR3: CASSLSPSDPYGYTF. The CDR3, as DNA: TGTGCCAGCAGCTTGTCCCCCAGCGACCCATATGGCTACACCTTC.

In this sample, this clone turned up a few times. This chain joins TRBV6-1 and TRBJ1-2; 9 bases line up with TRBD1. The germline gives CDR1 MNHNS, CDR2 SASEGT. The CDR3 extends over 14 amino acids. Germline trimming cut 1 base from V and 4 bases from J; bases unmatched to any gene: 1. In DNA form, the CDR3 reads TGTGCCAGCAGTGAAGGGGGACAGGGCTATGGCTACACCTTC. Its protein is CASSEGGQGYGYTF.